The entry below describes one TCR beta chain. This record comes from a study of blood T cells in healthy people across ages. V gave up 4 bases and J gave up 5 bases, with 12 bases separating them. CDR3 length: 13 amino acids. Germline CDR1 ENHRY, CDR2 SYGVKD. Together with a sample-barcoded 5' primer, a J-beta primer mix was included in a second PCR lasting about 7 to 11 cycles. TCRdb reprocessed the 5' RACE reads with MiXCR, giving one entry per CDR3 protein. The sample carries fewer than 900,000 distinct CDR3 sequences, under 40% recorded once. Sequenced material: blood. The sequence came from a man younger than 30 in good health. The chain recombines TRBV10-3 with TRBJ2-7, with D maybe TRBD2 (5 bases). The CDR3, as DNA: TGTGCCATCAGTGCAGAGGGAAGTGACGAGCAGTACTTC. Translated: CAISAEGSDEQYF.